This TCR beta chain appears in the sequencing data of a study of blood T cells in healthy people across ages. A J-beta primer mix and a sample-barcoded 5' primer were used in a second PCR of about 6 to 12 cycles. TCRdb reprocessed the 5' RACE reads with MiXCR, giving one entry per CDR3 protein. The top ten clones hold over 15% of a sample with over a million distinct CDR3 sequences, more than 40% of them seen once. The CDR3 spans 16 residues. J was trimmed by 2 bases and V by 0 bases; bases with no gene match: 4. Germline values: CDR1 MNHEY, CDR2 SVGEGT. Notes on the study in general: Researchers said unsorted PBMCs prevented a conclusive naive versus antigen-experienced comparison. A strong correlation between TCR beta diversity and naive T cell percentage was seen.

Samples each had at least 5.5 micrograms of total RNA extracted. This clonotype has just a few counts. Its matching antigen is unknown. The sequenced material came from blood. The chain uses TRBV6-2 or TRBV6-3 and TRBJ2-1; TRBD2 aligns across 7 bases. This clonotype originated in a woman aged 55-75 years in good health. CDR3 bases: TGTGCCAGCAGTTACTCTGCCAGCGGGACCTACAATGAGCAGTTCTTC. This codes for CASSYSASGTYNEQFF.